These 11 T cell receptor beta chains came from one sample sequenced in a study of shared clonotypes between healthy human individuals. The method was immunoSEQ multiplex PCR; TCRdb's version includes in-frame clones alone and lacks a portion of them. Found here are approximately 510,000 clones, around 79% of them singletons; the top ten hold around 13%. Sequencing used PBMCs. Receptors were obtained from a woman aged 40 to 49 in good health. Some clones in this sample may be carry-over from other donors' samples.

Comment on this clone: Different DNA sequences within this sample yield the same CDR3. The rearrangement joins TRBV5-4 to TRBJ2-7; D tentatively fits TRBD1 or TRBD2 (5 bases each). The CDR3 is made up of 14 amino acids. Trimming stripped 4 bases from V and 0 bases from J, with 11 bases between. The germline V gene has CDR1 SGHNT and CDR2 YYREEE (reference sequence). The CDR3 nucleotides read TGTGCCAGCAGCCTCGCAGGGACCTCCTACGAGCAGTACTTC. Translation gives CASSLAGTSYEQYF. The entire variable domain, with the rest obtained from reference TRBV5-4 and TRBJ2-7, is as follows: ETGVTQSPTHLIKTRGQQVTLRCSSQSGHNTVSWYQQALGQGPQFIFQYYREEENGRGNFPPRFSGLQFPNYSSELNVNALELDDSALYLCASSLAGTSYEQYFGPGTRLTVT.

This clone was recorded once. The chain uses TRBV15 and TRBJ1-6; no clear D gene. Trimming took 5 bases from V and 10 from J, leaving 18 bases between them. The CDR3 is 15 amino acids. Germline CDR1 LNHNV, CDR2 YYDKDF (reference sequence). CDR3: CATSSRMTLESPLHF. Written as DNA, the CDR3 is TGTGCCACCAGCTCTCGCATGACACTTGAGTCACCCCTCCACTTT.

This clone was observed a handful of times. CDR3 bases: TGTGCCAGCAGCTATGGGACTAGCGGGAGGCCGGAGTACTTC. It is translated as CASSYGTSGRPEYF. The chain links TRBV2 to TRBJ2-5, with TRBD2 identical over 15 bases. The CDR3 length is 14 residues. The V segment lost 6 bases and the J segment 12 bases; nucleotides outside the gene matches: 8. The V gene's germline CDR1 is SNHLY and CDR2 FYNNEI.

This chain joins TRBV28 and TRBJ2-1, with 10 bases identical to TRBD2. This CDR3 contains 15 residues. Germline assignment: CDR1 MDHEN and CDR2 SYDVKM. The V and J ends lost 5 bases and 7 bases, in that order; junction bases with no gene match: 8. The CDR3 region is CASSLPSGRENEQFF. As DNA, the CDR3 is TGTGCCAGCAGTCTACCCAGCGGGAGGGAAAATGAGCAGTTCTTC.

V and J are TRBV6-5 and TRBJ2-3; the D gene is possibly TRBD1 (5 bases). The CDR3 covers 15 residues. The germline V and J ends were trimmed by 2 bases and 0 bases, with 9 bases remaining between them. The germline V gene encodes CDR1 MNHEY and CDR2 SVGAGI. The CDR3 loop is CASSYGAVSTDTQYF. CDR3 nucleotide sequence: TGTGCCAGCAGTTACGGGGCAGTTAGCACAGATACGCAGTATTTT.

This clone was picked up a small number of times. The V and J genes are TRBV18 and TRBJ1-4; D unresolved. The CDR3 contains 14 residues. Trimming removed 3 bases from V and 7 bases from J, with 12 bases in between. Germline V gives CDR1 KGHSH, CDR2 LQKENI. This CDR3 reads CASSPAGLGEKLFF. Written as DNA, the CDR3 is TGTGCCAGCTCACCGGCCGGGCTCGGTGAAAAACTGTTTTTT.

The V and J genes are TRBV27 and TRBJ1-6; no definite D call. This CDR3 is built from 15 residues. Trimming pared 2 bases from V and 3 bases from J, leaving 8 bases between. Germline values: CDR1 MNHEY, CDR2 SMNVEV (reference sequence). CDR3 sequence (DNA): TGTGCCAGCAGTTTAAGGTCGAACTATAATTCACCCCTCCACTTT. This encodes CASSLRSNYNSPLHF.

The CDR3 protein is CASSYLTGELFF. The DNA for the CDR3 is TGTGCCAGCAGTTACCTGACCGGGGAGCTGTTTTTT. The gene calls are TRBV27 and TRBJ2-2; no definite D call. CDR1 and CDR2 (germline): MNHEY, SMNVEV (reference sequence). V lost 4 bases and J lost 5, with 5 bases in between. CDR3 length: 12 residues.

The chain links TRBV7-2 to TRBJ2-7; D not resolved. Germline loops: CDR1 SGHTA, CDR2 FQGNSA. The germline V and J ends were trimmed by 1 base and 0 bases, with 7 bases remaining between them. This CDR3 contains 14 residues. CDR3 in DNA: TGTGCCAGCAGCTTAGAGTTCAGCTCCTACGAGCAGTACTTC. Amino acid sequence: CASSLEFSSYEQYF.

Only a few counts were recorded for this clone. The identical CDR3 is also encoded by other nucleotide sequences in the sample. The chain uses TRBV7-2 and TRBJ2-5; 8 nucleotides match TRBD1. V dropped 5 bases and J dropped 4; count of bases not matched to a gene: 6. Germline assignment: CDR1 SGHTA and CDR2 FQGNSA. This CDR3 has 14 amino acids. CDR3 nucleotides: TGTGCCAGCAGCCCCCGACAGGGGTCAGAGACCCAGTACTTC. Translation: CASSPRQGSETQYF.

This clone occurred once. The genes are TRBV10-3 and TRBJ1-1, with a weak D call TRBD1 (5 bases). V lost 0 bases, J lost 6 bases, and 8 bases lay in between. Germline assignment: CDR1 ENHRY and CDR2 SYGVKD. The CDR3 sequence is 13 residues long. The CDR3 protein is CAISESRGSEAFF. The CDR3 DNA reads TGTGCCATCAGTGAGTCCCGGGGCTCTGAAGCTTTCTTT.